Sequencing of this TCR beta chain was carried out in a study of vaccination effects on CD4 cells after COVID-19. Points from the study as a whole: The study enrolled few convalescent patients and sampled no early post-infection timepoints.

Sequencing was preceded by expansion of antigen-specific CD4+ T cells with viral peptide pools in the ViraFEST assay. Cultured cells yielded isolated CD4+ T cells after less than 11 days. Either the mRNA-1273 or the BNT162b2 vaccine was given to participants as two doses. Vaccinees lacked prior SARS-CoV-2 infection and tested negative for nucleocapsid antibodies. A density of about 2.2 million PBMC per well was used; these cells were cultured with roughly 10 IU/ml IL-2 and around 10 ug/ml peptides. The germline gives CDR1 SGHTA, CDR2 FQGNSA. The V end lost 1 base, the J end lost 3 bases, and 9 bases lay between the germline ends. The CDR3 totals 14 residues. Profiled with immunoSEQ multiplex PCR; TCRdb holds only in-frame clones, not every one. The data hold approximately 31,000 clones, with roughly two thirds observed a single time. About this clone: What it binds is unknown.

Sequencing was performed on CD4+ T cells from PBMCs cultured with HCoV-229E spike peptides, taken after COVID-19 vaccination. The sequence derives from a human donor who received a COVID-19 vaccine. V usage is TRBV7-2 and J usage is TRBJ1-2; D may be TRBD1 (6 bases). As DNA, the CDR3 is TGTGCCAGCAGCTTAGAGACAGGTTACTATGGCTACACCTTC. This codes for CASSLETGYYGYTF.